The 8 T cell receptor beta chains reported below all come from one sample, sequenced in a study of blood T cell repertoires in COVID-19. The protocol was immunoSEQ multiplex PCR, while the TCRdb copy is restricted to in-frame clones and leaves out a portion. The table lists about 85,000 clones, about 83% of them singletons. Input material: peripheral blood. All receptors come from a man between 60 and 75 years old with acute or convalescent COVID-19.

This sequence joins TRBV7-3 and TRBJ2-1; tentatively, D is TRBD1 (6 bases). Trimming cost V 6 bases and J 5 bases, with 11 bases left between them. The CDR3 has 13 residues. Per germline, CDR1 SGHTA and CDR2 FQGTGA. This CDR3 is CASRIDRNNEQFF. CDR3 sequence (DNA): TGTGCCAGCAGGATAGACAGGAACAATGAGCAGTTCTTC.

The chain joins TRBV20-1 to TRBJ2-1; D perhaps matches TRBD2 (6 bases). CDR3 length equals 11 residues. Germline V gene lookup returns CDR1 DFQATT and CDR2 SNEGSKA (reference sequence). Trimming pared 8 bases from V and 8 bases from J, leaving 13 bases between. The CDR3 sequence is CSPKSGHEQFF. CDR3 nucleotide sequence: TGCAGTCCGAAAAGCGGGCATGAGCAGTTCTTC.

CDR3 in DNA: TGTGCCAGCAGTGAAGGGACGAAAGGGGCCCAGCATTTT. Residues: CASSEGTKGAQHF. The chain combines TRBV2 with TRBJ1-5; D is perhaps TRBD1 (5 bases). Germline V gives CDR1 SNHLY, CDR2 FYNNEI. The CDR3 has 13 amino acids. V shed 1 base and J shed 11 bases, with 12 bases lying between them.

The DNA of the CDR3 is TGTGCCAGCAGCTTGGATCAGTGGGGGGAGACCGGGGAGCTGTTTTTT. As protein: CASSLDQWGETGELFF. The chain employs TRBV5-4 and TRBJ2-2; D is possibly TRBD2 (6 bases). Germline V gene lookup returns CDR1 SGHNT and CDR2 YYREEE (reference sequence). The CDR3 extends over 16 amino acids. Deletions cut 0 bases from V and 5 bases from J, with 14 bases between.

The CDR3 DNA reads TGTGCCAGCAGCCTGACAGGGCAGCATGGCTACACCTTC. Its translation is CASSLTGQHGYTF. The chain carries TRBV7-2 and TRBJ1-2, with TRBD1 matching 7 bases. The trim removed 5 bases at V and 6 bases at J, leaving 6 bases unmatched. This CDR3 is built from 13 residues. The germline gives CDR1 SGHTA, CDR2 FQGNSA.

V usage is TRBV2 and J usage is TRBJ1-1, with D possibly TRBD1 on 6 matching bases. This CDR3 is 15 amino acids long. From germline, CDR1 is SNHLY and CDR2 FYNNEI. The germline V and J ends were trimmed by 4 bases and 5 bases, with 17 bases remaining between them. As DNA, the CDR3 is TGTGCCAGCAGTGCTGACACAGGGCATGGGACTGAAGCTTTCTTT. This codes for CASSADTGHGTEAFF.

The chain joins TRBV7-2 to TRBJ2-3, with 10 bases matching TRBD2. Germline values: CDR1 SGHTA, CDR2 FQGNSA. The CDR3 is 15 amino acids. The V segment lost 5 bases and the J segment 7 bases; nucleotides outside the gene matches: 9. CDR3: CASSQAGGPGNTQYF. The DNA of the CDR3 is TGTGCCAGCAGCCAAGCGGGGGGGCCGGGAAATACGCAGTATTTT.

This clone was found a few times. J is TRBJ1-4 and V is TRBV7-3; no clear D. Germline CDR1 and CDR2: SGHTA and FQGTGA. This CDR3 is built from 13 residues. Trimming took 0 bases from V and 7 from J, leaving 6 bases between them. The CDR3 region has the DNA TGTGCCAGCAGCTTAACGTTCGGTGAAAAACTGTTTTTT. This gives the protein CASSLTFGEKLFF.